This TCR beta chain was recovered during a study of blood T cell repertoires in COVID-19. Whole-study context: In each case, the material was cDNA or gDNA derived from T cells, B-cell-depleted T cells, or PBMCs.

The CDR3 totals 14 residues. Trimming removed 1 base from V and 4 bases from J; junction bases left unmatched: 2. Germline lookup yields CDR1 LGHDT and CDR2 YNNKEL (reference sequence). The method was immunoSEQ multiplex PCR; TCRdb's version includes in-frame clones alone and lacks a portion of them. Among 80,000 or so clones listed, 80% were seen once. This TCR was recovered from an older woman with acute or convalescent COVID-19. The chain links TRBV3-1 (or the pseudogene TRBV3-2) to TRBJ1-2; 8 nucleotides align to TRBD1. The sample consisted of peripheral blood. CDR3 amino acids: CASSQGRGPYGYTF. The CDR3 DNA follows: TGTGCCAGCAGCCAAGGCAGGGGGCCCTATGGCTACACCTTC.